The rows below give T cell receptor beta chains drawn from one sample of a study of blood T cells in healthy people across ages. TCRdb processed the 5' RACE reads anew with MiXCR; each CDR3 protein has one entry. The table has about 730,000 distinct CDR3 sequences, approximately 39% seen once. The source material was blood. All receptors come from a woman aged 55-70 years in good health. The CDR3 runs from the conserved cysteine through the conserved F or W. The D gene is left open where the match is weak. Where a row states a size, it is once, few, many or the class of an expanded clone; other rows omit it.

>TRBD1|TRBV7-8|-|TRBJ2-7
CASSPSRTGGEQYF
TGTGCCAGCAGCCCCTCACGGACAGGGGGCGAGCAGTACTTC
>TRBD1|TRBV3-1|few|TRBJ1-6
CASRPGQHNSPLHF
TGTGCCAGCAGACCGGGACAGCATAATTCACCCCTCCACTTT
>TRBD1|TRBV9|many|TRBJ2-5
CASSVGTGGGETQYF
TGTGCCAGCAGCGTAGGGACAGGGGGCGGAGAGACCCAGTACTTC
>-|TRBV10-3|few|TRBJ2-3
CAISAGTDTQYF
TGTGCCATCAGTGCAGGCACAGATACGCAGTATTTT
>TRBD2|TRBV27|-|TRBJ2-1
CASSFLAGLVYNEQFF
TGTGCCAGCAGTTTCCTAGCGGGGTTAGTGTACAATGAGCAGTTCTTC
>-|TRBV7-3|-|TRBJ1-1
CASSLLGSNTEAFF
TGTGCCAGCAGCTTGCTTGGTTCTAACACTGAAGCTTTCTTT
>-|TRBV7-3|many|TRBJ2-3
CASSRSSTDTQYF
TGTGCCAGCAGCCGATCTAGCACAGATACGCAGTATTTT
>-|TRBV20-1|-|TRBJ2-5
CSAPDVRRVEETQYF
TGCAGTGCTCCGGATGTTCGCCGGGTCGAAGAGACCCAGTACTTC
>TRBD1|TRBV4-3|-|TRBJ1-1
CASSQDGTGNTEAFF
TGCGCCAGCAGCCAAGATGGGACAGGTAACACTGAAGCTTTCTTT
>-|TRBV7-2|few|TRBJ1-5
CASSLASGPAPYSNQPQHF
TGTGCCAGCAGCTTAGCGAGTGGGCCAGCCCCCTATAGCAATCAGCCCCAGCATTTT
>-|TRBV29-1|many|TRBJ2-7
CSVGSGSYEQYF
TGCAGCGTTGGGTCAGGTTCCTACGAGCAGTACTTC
>-|TRBV6-1|-|TRBJ1-2
CASSEENFYGYTF
TGTGCCAGCAGTGAAGAGAACTTCTATGGCTACACCTTC
>-|TRBV29-1|-|TRBJ2-7
CSVRDGTHYEQYF
TGCAGCGTCCGGGACGGAACCCACTACGAGCAGTACTTC
>TRBD1|TRBV3-1|few|TRBJ1-2
CAGTSGTEDYGYTF
TGTGCCGGCACCTCCGGGACAGAAGACTATGGCTACACCTTC
>TRBD2|TRBV3-1|-|TRBJ2-3
CASSLLAEGTDTQYF
TGTGCCAGCAGCCTACTAGCGGAGGGCACAGATACGCAGTATTTT
>-|TRBV2|many|TRBJ2-3
CASSEAGDTQYF
TGTGCCAGCAGTGAAGCGGGCGATACGCAGTATTTT
>-|TRBV27|-|TRBJ1-2
CASSLQGSRGGHTF
TGTGCCAGCAGTCTCCAGGGGAGCAGGGGTGGCCACACCTTC
>TRBD2|TRBV6-2/TRBV6-3|-|TRBJ2-2
CASSLTSGRAGTGELFF
TGTGCCAGCAGTCTGACTAGCGGACGAGCTGGAACCGGGGAGCTGTTTTTT
>-|TRBV20-1|-|TRBJ1-6
CSASMYPLHF
TGCAGTGCTTCCATGTATCCCCTCCACTTT
>-|TRBV7-2|-|TRBJ2-7
CASSLAPSLFGEQYF
TGTGCCAGCAGCTTAGCACCTAGCCTATTTGGTGAGCAGTACTTC
>TRBD1|TRBV20-1|-|TRBJ1-2
CSARPGQALRGYTF
TGCAGTGCTCGTCCGGGACAGGCCCTAAGGGGCTACACCTTC
>-|TRBV6-2/TRBV6-3|-|TRBJ1-5
CASSAGLWNQPQHF
TGTGCCAGCAGCGCAGGGTTATGGAATCAGCCCCAGCATTTT
>TRBD2|TRBV25-1|-|TRBJ2-1
CARAQTGVAGGPAGNEQFF
TGTGCCAGGGCTCAAACGGGGGTAGCGGGAGGGCCTGCGGGCAATGAGCAGTTCTTC
>-|TRBV2|few|TRBJ2-7
CASSDAGLNRTYEQYF
TGTGCCAGCAGTGACGCCGGACTGAACCGGACCTACGAGCAGTACTTC
>-|TRBV20-1|-|TRBJ2-3
CSAGLSPTSTDTQYF
TGCAGTGCTGGTCTGAGTCCCACTAGCACAGATACGCAGTATTTT
>-|TRBV20-1|few|TRBJ1-2
CSAREGRVGYGYTF
TGCAGTGCTAGAGAGGGGCGGGTTGGGTATGGCTACACCTTC
>-|TRBV20-1|-|TRBJ2-3
CSAREGITDTQYF
TGCAGTGCTAGAGAGGGGATCACAGATACGCAGTATTTT
>TRBD2|TRBV20-1|-|TRBJ2-1
CSATGTKDNEQFF
TGCAGTGCGACCGGGACTAAAGACAATGAGCAGTTCTTC
>TRBD1|TRBV6-1|once|TRBJ1-2
CASSKLGGRGLIYGYTF
TGTGCCAGCAGTAAACTGGGTGGCAGGGGGCTGATCTATGGCTACACCTTC
>TRBD2|TRBV4-3|-|TRBJ2-5
CASSQDLTSGRAAETQYF
TGCGCCAGCAGCCAAGATCTGACTAGCGGGAGGGCCGCGGAGACCCAGTACTTC
>TRBD1|TRBV5-8|-|TRBJ2-1
CASSLVSLWQGANNEQFF
TGTGCCAGCAGCTTGGTGTCTCTCTGGCAGGGGGCTAACAATGAGCAGTTCTTC
>TRBD1|TRBV29-1|few|TRBJ1-1
CSVRDGQGTEAFF
TGCAGCGTAAGGGACGGACAGGGCACTGAAGCTTTCTTT
>-|TRBV7-8|-|TRBJ1-2
CASSLSRVGYTF
TGTGCCAGCAGCTTATCAAGGGTTGGCTACACCTTC
>TRBD1|TRBV6-2/TRBV6-3|-|TRBJ2-7
CASTTNRQGRSSYEQYF
TGTGCCAGCACCACCAACCGACAGGGTAGGAGCTCCTACGAGCAGTACTTC
>TRBD1|TRBV5-5|-|TRBJ2-2
CASSRGQPGTGELFF
TGTGCCAGCAGCCGGGGACAGCCGGGGACCGGGGAGCTGTTTTTT
>-|TRBV4-3|-|TRBJ1-6
CASSQDGNSYNSPLHF
TGCGCCAGCAGCCAAGACGGGAACTCCTATAATTCACCCCTCCACTTT
>-|TRBV7-6|-|TRBJ1-1
CASSVAGRRTEAFF
TGTGCCAGCAGCGTCGCCGGGCGGCGCACTGAAGCTTTCTTT
>TRBD1|TRBV28|-|TRBJ2-1
CASRWTGSYNEQFF
TGTGCCAGCCGATGGACAGGTTCCTACAATGAGCAGTTCTTC
>-|TRBV27|-|TRBJ2-7
CASSLSATGNYEQYF
TGTGCCAGCAGTTTATCGGCGACAGGAAACTACGAGCAGTACTTC
>TRBD2|TRBV27|few|TRBJ2-1
CASSQWSGLAGGPGFF
TGTGCCAGCAGCCAGTGGTCCGGACTAGCGGGAGGGCCGGGGTTCTTC
>TRBD1|TRBV2|-|TRBJ2-7
CASSEDRGSRSTQYF
TGTGCCAGCAGTGAAGACAGGGGGTCACGGTCAACCCAGTACTTC
>-|TRBV6-2/TRBV6-3|-|TRBJ2-7
CASIGVADLSYEQYF
TGTGCCAGCATCGGGGTAGCGGACCTCTCCTACGAGCAGTACTTC
>-|TRBV28|-|TRBJ2-7
CASSPGQGTPYEQYF
TGTGCCAGCAGTCCCGGTCAGGGGACTCCCTACGAGCAGTACTTC
>-|TRBV9|-|TRBJ2-3
CASSGRGVSTDTQYF
TGTGCCAGCAGCGGACGGGGAGTAAGCACAGATACGCAGTATTTT
>TRBD2|TRBV29-1|-|TRBJ2-1
CSVARSGGAGEQFF
TGCAGCGTTGCGCGTAGCGGGGGGGCGGGTGAGCAGTTCTTC
>TRBD2|TRBV11-2|few|TRBJ2-1
CASSLVSGDPSYNEQFF
TGTGCCAGCAGCTTAGTAAGCGGGGACCCCTCCTACAATGAGCAGTTCTTC
>TRBD1|TRBV6-4|-|TRBJ2-3
CASSKDRGSTDTQYF
TGTGCCAGCAGCAAAGACAGGGGCTCGACTGATACGCAGTATTTT
>TRBD2|TRBV7-9|few|TRBJ2-5
CASSPRTSGMVGRETQYF
TGTGCCAGCAGCCCGAGGACTAGCGGGATGGTGGGTAGGGAGACCCAGTACTTC
>TRBD2|TRBV18|few|TRBJ2-5
CASSPRTSAGQETQYF
TGTGCCAGCTCACCCCGGACTAGTGCGGGGCAAGAGACCCAGTACTTC
>-|TRBV7-2|-|TRBJ1-5
CASSLEGVQPQHF
TGTGCCAGCAGCCTAGAGGGAGTTCAGCCCCAGCATTTT